These T cell receptor beta chains were read from a single sample in a study of blood T cell repertoires in COVID-19. Here immunoSEQ multiplex PCR was the method, and the copy in TCRdb shows in-frame clones only, minus some. The sample lists fewer than 300,000 clones, approximately 93% occurring once. The specimen was peripheral blood. These TCRs come from a woman in her thirties with COVID-19, enrolled during active disease. Each CDR3 is given with its conserved first and last residue. D genes are given only for firm matches. Expanded clones are given a class, and other clones once, few, many or no size at all.

size,D,V,J,DNA,CDR3
-,-,TRBV19,TRBJ2-7,TGTGCCAGTAGTATGGTGACGGGCGAGCAGTACTTC,CASSMVTGEQYF
-,-,TRBV7-2,TRBJ2-7,TGTGCCAGCAGCTTAGCGTCGGAGTATTCCTACGAGCAGTACTTC,CASSLASEYSYEQYF
-,-,TRBV6-5,TRBJ2-1,TGTGCCAGCAGACCTGTGGAGTCCTACAATGAGCAGTTCTTC,CASRPVESYNEQFF
-,-,TRBV6-5,TRBJ2-3,TGTGCCAGCAGTTACTCTGAGACTAGCACAGATACGCAGTATTTT,CASSYSETSTDTQYF
-,TRBD2,TRBV9,TRBJ2-2,TGTGCCAGCAGCGTAGGCGATAGCGGGCTGGGGAACACCGGGGAGCTGTTTTTT,CASSVGDSGLGNTGELFF
once,-,TRBV19,TRBJ1-1,TGTGCCAGTAGTATGGATCTGGGGGGCACTGAAGCTTTCTTT,CASSMDLGGTEAFF
-,TRBD1,TRBV3-1/TRBV3-2,TRBJ1-2,TGTGCCAGCAGCCTTAGACAGGGAAGCTATGGCTACACCTTC,CASSLRQGSYGYTF
-,-,TRBV25-1,TRBJ1-1,TGTGCCAGCAGTGGCCGACAGTTGAACACTGAAGCTTTCTTT,CASSGRQLNTEAFF
-,-,TRBV5-6,TRBJ1-3,TGTGCCAGCAGCCCTTACTACTCTGGAAACACCATATATTTT,CASSPYYSGNTIYF
-,-,TRBV29-1,TRBJ1-5,TGCAGCGTGGGGACTGCTAATAGCAATCAGCCCCAGCATTTT,CSVGTANSNQPQHF
-,TRBD1,TRBV7-3,TRBJ2-7,TGTGCCAGCAGCTCCCGGGACAGGGGGCGATTCCTCTACGAGCAGTACTTC,CASSSRDRGRFLYEQYF
-,TRBD1,TRBV2,TRBJ1-2,TGTGCCAGCAGTAGGTCTCGGACAGGGACCTATGGCTACACCTTC,CASSRSRTGTYGYTF
-,-,TRBV27,TRBJ2-5,TGTGCCACCGTTACCGGAGAGACCCAGTACTTC,CATVTGETQYF
-,-,TRBV19,TRBJ2-3,TGTGCCAGTAGTATATTTGGGGGCCTGGCCATCACAGATACGCAGTATTTT,CASSIFGGLAITDTQYF
-,-,TRBV28,TRBJ2-2,TGTGCCAGCACCTCACCTGGTTACGGTAACACCGGGGAGCTGTTTTTT,CASTSPGYGNTGELFF
-,TRBD1,TRBV6-5,TRBJ2-7,TGTGCCGGACGGGGGACAGGGCCTACCGAGCAGTACTTC,CAGRGTGPTEQYF
few,-,TRBV27,TRBJ1-1,TGTGCCAGCAGTTACAGGACCGATGGAACGAACACTGAAGCTTTCTTT,CASSYRTDGTNTEAFF
-,TRBD1,TRBV30,TRBJ1-2,TGTGCCTGGAGTATCACAGGGGGGTATGGCTACACCTTC,CAWSITGGYGYTF
-,-,TRBV7-9,TRBJ2-1,TGTGCCAGCAGCCCGACACAGCAAGGGGGCAATGAGCAGTTCTTC,CASSPTQQGGNEQFF
-,-,TRBV5-1,TRBJ2-2,TGCGCCAGCAGCTTGGGCAGGGCTGACACCGGGGAGCTGTTTTTT,CASSLGRADTGELFF
-,TRBD2,TRBV4-1,TRBJ2-7,TGCGCCAGCAGCCCTGTGGGACTAGCGGCCTACGAGCAGTACTTC,CASSPVGLAAYEQYF
-,TRBD2,TRBV10-2,TRBJ2-2,TGCGCCAGCAGTGAGTCTCGACTAGCGGGAGGTTTTGGGGAGCTGTTTTTT,CASSESRLAGGFGELFF
-,-,TRBV6-5,TRBJ2-1,TGTGCCAGCAGTCCTTTATACAATGAGCAGTTCTTC,CASSPLYNEQFF
-,-,TRBV28,TRBJ2-7,TGTGCCAGCAGTTTCCCCCTGGGACAAGTATACGAGCAGTACTTC,CASSFPLGQVYEQYF
-,-,TRBV6-5,TRBJ1-5,TGTGCCAGCACCATCCAAGCTCAGCCCCAGCATTTT,CASTIQAQPQHF
-,-,TRBV2,TRBJ1-2,TGTGCCACCGAAGGCATACAGGGTAGTGGCTACACCTTC,CATEGIQGSGYTF
-,TRBD1,TRBV28,TRBJ1-5,TGTGCCAGCAGTTCACCCGGGACAGCCAATCAGCCCCAGCATTTT,CASSSPGTANQPQHF
-,-,TRBV14,TRBJ1-2,TGTGCCAGCAGCCAAGCGGGACATTATGGCTACACCTTC,CASSQAGHYGYTF
once,TRBD1,TRBV6-5,TRBJ1-1,TGTGCCAGCAGTTACTCAGACAGGGTGGACACTGAAGCTTTCTTT,CASSYSDRVDTEAFF
few,TRBD1,TRBV12-3/TRBV12-4,TRBJ1-5,TGTGCCAGCAGCCGGGGACAGGCCCAGCCCCAGCATTTT,CASSRGQAQPQHF
once,TRBD2,TRBV18,TRBJ2-7,TGTGCCAGCTCACCAACGGTAGCGGGAGGCAATTACGAGCAGTACTTC,CASSPTVAGGNYEQYF
-,TRBD1,TRBV27,TRBJ2-2,TGTGCCAGCAGTTTACCACGAGGACAGGGGGCCGGGGAGCTGTTTTTT,CASSLPRGQGAGELFF
-,TRBD1,TRBV7-9,TRBJ1-2,TGTGCCAGCAGCCAAACCGCCGGGACAGGGGGCGATGGCTACACCTTC,CASSQTAGTGGDGYTF
-,-,TRBV19,TRBJ1-4,TGTGCCAGTGGTAAGCGGGGGCTGGAAAAACTGTTTTTT,CASGKRGLEKLFF
-,-,TRBV30,TRBJ1-3,TGTGCCTGGAGTGTAAGTCGCAGTCACCCGATCTCTGGAAACACCATATATTTT,CAWSVSRSHPISGNTIYF
once,-,TRBV5-4,TRBJ2-1,TGTGCCAGCAGTCCCGGGACTGTCTACAATGAGCAGTTCTTC,CASSPGTVYNEQFF
-,-,TRBV28,TRBJ2-5,TGTGCCAGCAGTTTTGGAGGCAGGGGAAGAGAGACCCAGTACTTC,CASSFGGRGRETQYF
-,-,TRBV6-1,TRBJ1-5,TGTGCCAGCAGTGAAGCCCCCCCGGACAGACCTTATAGCAATCAGCCCCAGCATTTT,CASSEAPPDRPYSNQPQHF
-,-,TRBV2,TRBJ2-3,TGTGCCAGCACTCAGGGCGTTGGGGATACGCAGTATTTT,CASTQGVGDTQYF
-,-,TRBV4-1,TRBJ1-5,TGCGCCAGCAGCCGAACCCAGGAGGAAAGCAATCAGCCCCAGCATTTT,CASSRTQEESNQPQHF
-,TRBD1,TRBV5-1,TRBJ1-1,TGCGCCAGCAGTGGACAGGCGAACACTGAAGCTTTCTTT,CASSGQANTEAFF